This T cell receptor beta chain came from a study of tumor-infiltrating lymphocytes in primary liver carcinoma. The wider study: Lesions, classed as T1-T3 N0M0, spanned about 4.2 to 10 cm across.

Study conclusions and caveats: Compared with blood, tumor repertoires held significantly more in their top 250 clones. Lesser overlap characterized tumor-adjacent and tumor-blood pairs relative to tumor region pairs.

Note on this clonotype: What it recognizes is unknown.

From around 530 ng of total RNA, TCR beta-specific cDNA was reverse-transcribed using a constant-region primer. ARM-PCR was slightly modified, and three nested multiplex PCR rounds with it gave rise to the TCR beta libraries. The first two PCR rounds, approximately 10 cycles each, used TRBV1-TRBV30 forward primers and a C-beta reverse primer. TCRdb re-called the multiplex PCR reads through MiXCR, storing one row per CDR3 protein. The sample has under 150,000 distinct CDR3 sequences, less than 75% seen once; the top ten hold around 8.1%. RNA and DNA were co-extracted from approximately 20-30 mg of unsorted bulk tissue. Patients were chronically HBV-infected and treatment-naive. Germline V lookup: CDR1 SGHVS, CDR2 FQNEAQ. V trimming: 0 bases; J trimming: 7 bases; junction bases outside the gene matches: 2. The CDR3 is 16 residues long.

The TCR originated in a woman aged 55-70 years with primary liver carcinoma and hepatitis B virus infection. V usage is TRBV7-8 and J usage is TRBJ2-1; 14 nucleotides align to TRBD2. The sequencing input was tumor-adjacent normal liver tissue. The DNA of the CDR3 is TGTGCCAGCAGCTTAGCTGGGACTAGCGGGAGAAATGAGCAGTTCTTC. Protein sequence: CASSLAGTSGRNEQFF.